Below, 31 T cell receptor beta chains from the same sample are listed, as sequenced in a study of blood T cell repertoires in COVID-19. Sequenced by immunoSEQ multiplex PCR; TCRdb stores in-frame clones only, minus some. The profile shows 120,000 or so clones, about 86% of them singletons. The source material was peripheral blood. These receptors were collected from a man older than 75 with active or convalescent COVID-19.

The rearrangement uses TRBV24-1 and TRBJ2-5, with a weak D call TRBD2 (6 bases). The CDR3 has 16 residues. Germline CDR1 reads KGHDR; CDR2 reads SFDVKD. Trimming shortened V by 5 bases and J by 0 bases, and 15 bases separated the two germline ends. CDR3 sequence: CATSAEDPGDQETQYF. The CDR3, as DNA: TGTGCCACCAGTGCCGAGGACCCGGGGGACCAAGAGACCCAGTACTTC.

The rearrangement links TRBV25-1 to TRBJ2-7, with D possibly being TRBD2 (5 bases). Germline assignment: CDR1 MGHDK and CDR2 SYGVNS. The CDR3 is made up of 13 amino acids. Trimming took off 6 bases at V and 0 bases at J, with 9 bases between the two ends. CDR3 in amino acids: CASRGRDSYEQYF. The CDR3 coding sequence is TGTGCCAGCAGGGGTCGGGACTCCTACGAGCAGTACTTC.

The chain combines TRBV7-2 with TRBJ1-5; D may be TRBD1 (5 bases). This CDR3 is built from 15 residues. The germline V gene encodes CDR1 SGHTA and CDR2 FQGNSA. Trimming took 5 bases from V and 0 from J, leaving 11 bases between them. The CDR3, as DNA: TGTGCCAGCAGCCTGGAGGGGTATAGCAATCAGCCCCAGCATTTT. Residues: CASSLEGYSNQPQHF.

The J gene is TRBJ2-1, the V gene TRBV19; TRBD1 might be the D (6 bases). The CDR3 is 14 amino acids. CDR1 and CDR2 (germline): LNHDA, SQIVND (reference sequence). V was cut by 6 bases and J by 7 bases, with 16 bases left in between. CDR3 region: CASSAQRTENEQFF. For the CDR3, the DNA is TGTGCCAGTAGCGCCCAGCGGACAGAGAATGAGCAGTTCTTC. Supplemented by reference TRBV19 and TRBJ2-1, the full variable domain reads DGGITQSPKYLFRKEGQNVTLSCEQNLNHDAMYWYRQDPGQGLRLIYYSQIVNDFQKGDIAEGYSVSREKKESFPLTVTSAQKNPTAFYLCASSAQRTENEQFFGPGTRLTVL.

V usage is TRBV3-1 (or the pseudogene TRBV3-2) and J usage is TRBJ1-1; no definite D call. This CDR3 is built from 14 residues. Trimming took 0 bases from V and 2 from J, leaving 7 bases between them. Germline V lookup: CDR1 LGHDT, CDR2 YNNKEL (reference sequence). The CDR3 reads CASSQEAANTEAFF. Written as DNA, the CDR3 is TGTGCCAGCAGCCAAGAAGCGGCAAACACTGAAGCTTTCTTT.

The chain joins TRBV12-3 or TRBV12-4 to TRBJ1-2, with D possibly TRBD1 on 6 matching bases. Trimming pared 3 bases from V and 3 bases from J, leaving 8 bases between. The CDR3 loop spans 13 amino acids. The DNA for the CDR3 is TGTGCCAGCAGTTTGGCAGGGGACTATGGCTACACCTTC. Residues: CASSLAGDYGYTF.

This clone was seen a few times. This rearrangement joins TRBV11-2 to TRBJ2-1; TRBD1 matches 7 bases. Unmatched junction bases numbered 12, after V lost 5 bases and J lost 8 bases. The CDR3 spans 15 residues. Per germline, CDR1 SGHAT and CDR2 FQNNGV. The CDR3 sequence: CASSSSGTVIHEQFF. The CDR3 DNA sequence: TGTGCCAGCAGCAGCTCCGGGACAGTGATTCATGAGCAGTTCTTC.

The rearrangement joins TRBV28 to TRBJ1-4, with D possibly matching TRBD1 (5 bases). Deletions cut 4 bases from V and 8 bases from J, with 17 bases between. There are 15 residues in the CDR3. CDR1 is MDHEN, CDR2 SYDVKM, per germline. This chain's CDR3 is CASSSHGQGDEKLFF. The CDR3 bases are TGTGCCAGCAGTTCCCATGGGCAGGGCGACGAAAAACTGTTTTTT. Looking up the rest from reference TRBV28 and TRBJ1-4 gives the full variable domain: DVKVTQSSRYLVKRTGEKVFLECVQDMDHENMFWYRQDPGLGLRLIYFSYDVKMKEKGDIPEGYSVSREKKERFSLILESASTNQTSMYLCASSSHGQGDEKLFFGSGTQLSVL.

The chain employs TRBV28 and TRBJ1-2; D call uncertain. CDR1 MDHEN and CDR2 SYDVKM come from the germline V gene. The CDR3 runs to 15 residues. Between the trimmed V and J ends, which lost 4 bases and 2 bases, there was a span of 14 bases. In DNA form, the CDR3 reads TGTGCCAGCAGTTCTCCCGGCGTGGAGAACTATGGCTACACCTTC. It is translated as CASSSPGVENYGYTF.

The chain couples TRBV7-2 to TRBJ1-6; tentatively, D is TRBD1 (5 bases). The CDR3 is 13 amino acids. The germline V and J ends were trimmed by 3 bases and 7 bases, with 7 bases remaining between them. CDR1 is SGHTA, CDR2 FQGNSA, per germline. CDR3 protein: CASSLQGNSPLHF. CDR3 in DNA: TGTGCCAGCAGCTTGCAGGGAAATTCACCCCTCCACTTT.

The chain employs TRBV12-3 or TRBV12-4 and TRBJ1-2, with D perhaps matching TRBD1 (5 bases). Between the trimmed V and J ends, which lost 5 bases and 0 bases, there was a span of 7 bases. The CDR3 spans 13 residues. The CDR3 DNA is TGTGCCAGCAGTCGGACATCTAACTATGGCTACACCTTC. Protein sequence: CASSRTSNYGYTF.

DNA of the CDR3: TGTGCCACCCAAACTTGGGGACAGGGGGCCGGGGATCAGCCCCAGCATTTT. Its translation: CATQTWGQGAGDQPQHF. J is TRBJ1-5 and V is TRBV7-2, with TRBD1 matching 12 bases. CDR1 is SGHTA, CDR2 FQGNSA, per germline. Losses at the gene ends were 10 bases for V and 5 bases for J; bases not matched to a gene: 15. This CDR3 region has 17 residues.

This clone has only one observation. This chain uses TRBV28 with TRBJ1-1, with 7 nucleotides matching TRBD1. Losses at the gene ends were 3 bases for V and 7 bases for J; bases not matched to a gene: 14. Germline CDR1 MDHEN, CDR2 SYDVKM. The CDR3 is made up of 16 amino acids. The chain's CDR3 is CASSLTGSVSSGEAFF. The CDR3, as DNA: TGTGCCAGCAGTTTGACAGGGTCCGTGTCGAGTGGTGAAGCTTTCTTT.

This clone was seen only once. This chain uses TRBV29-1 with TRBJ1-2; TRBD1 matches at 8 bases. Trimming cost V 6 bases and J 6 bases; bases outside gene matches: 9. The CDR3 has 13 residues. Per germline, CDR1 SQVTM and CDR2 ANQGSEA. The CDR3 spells CSVHLPGGNGYTF. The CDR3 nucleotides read TGCAGCGTCCACCTGCCAGGGGGCAATGGCTACACCTTC. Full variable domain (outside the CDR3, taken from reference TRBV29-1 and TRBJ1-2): SAVISQKPSRDICQRGTSLTIQCQVDSQVTMMFWYRQQPGQSLTLIATANQGSEATYESGFVIDKFPISRPNLTFSTLTVSNMSPEDSSIYLCSVHLPGGNGYTFGSGTRLTVV.

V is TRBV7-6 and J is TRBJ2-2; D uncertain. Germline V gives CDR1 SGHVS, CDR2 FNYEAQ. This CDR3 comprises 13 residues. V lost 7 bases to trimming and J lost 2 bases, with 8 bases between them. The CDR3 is CASTSRNTGELFF. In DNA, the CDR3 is TGTGCCAGCACGAGTAGAAACACCGGGGAGCTGTTTTTT.

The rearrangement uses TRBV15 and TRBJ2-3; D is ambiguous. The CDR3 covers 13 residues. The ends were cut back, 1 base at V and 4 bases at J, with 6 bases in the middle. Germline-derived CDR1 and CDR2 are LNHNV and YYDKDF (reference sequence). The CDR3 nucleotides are TGTGCCACCAGCAGAGGGCCCCCAGATACGCAGTATTTT. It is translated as CATSRGPPDTQYF.

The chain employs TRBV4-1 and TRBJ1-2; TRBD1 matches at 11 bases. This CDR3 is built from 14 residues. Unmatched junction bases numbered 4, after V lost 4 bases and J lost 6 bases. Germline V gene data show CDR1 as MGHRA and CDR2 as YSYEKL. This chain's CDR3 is CASSPGQGADGYTF. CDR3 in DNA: TGCGCCAGCAGCCCCGGACAGGGGGCGGATGGCTACACCTTC.

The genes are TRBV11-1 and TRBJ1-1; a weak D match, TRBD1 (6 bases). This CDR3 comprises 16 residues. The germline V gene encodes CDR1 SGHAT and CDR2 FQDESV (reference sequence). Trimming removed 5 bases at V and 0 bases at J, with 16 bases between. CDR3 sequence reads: CASSTRRGGLNTEAFF. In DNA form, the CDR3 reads TGTGCCAGCAGCACTAGGAGGGGGGGACTGAACACTGAAGCTTTCTTT.

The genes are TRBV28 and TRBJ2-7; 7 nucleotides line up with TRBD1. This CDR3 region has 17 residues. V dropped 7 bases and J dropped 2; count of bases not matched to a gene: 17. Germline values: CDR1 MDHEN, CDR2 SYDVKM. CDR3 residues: CASTFTASTGSPYEQYF. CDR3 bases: TGTGCCAGCACATTCACCGCCTCGACAGGGAGCCCCTACGAGCAGTACTTC.

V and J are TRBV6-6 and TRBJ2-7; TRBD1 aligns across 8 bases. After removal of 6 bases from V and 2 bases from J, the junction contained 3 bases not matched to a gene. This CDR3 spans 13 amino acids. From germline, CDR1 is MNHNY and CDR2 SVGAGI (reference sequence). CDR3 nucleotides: TGTGCCAGCAGGGAGACAGGGGCCTACGAGCAGTACTTC. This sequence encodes CASRETGAYEQYF.

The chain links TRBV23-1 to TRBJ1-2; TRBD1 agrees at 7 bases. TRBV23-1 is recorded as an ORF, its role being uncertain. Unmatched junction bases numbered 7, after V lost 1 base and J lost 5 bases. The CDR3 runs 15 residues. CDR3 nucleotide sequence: TGCGCCAGCAGTCAATGGCCGGGGACAGCGTATGGCTACACCTTC. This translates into CASSQWPGTAYGYTF.

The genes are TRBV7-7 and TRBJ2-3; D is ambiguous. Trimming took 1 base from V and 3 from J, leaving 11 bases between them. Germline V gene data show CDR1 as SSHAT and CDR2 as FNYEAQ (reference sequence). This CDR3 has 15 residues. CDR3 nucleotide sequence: TGTGCCAGCAGCTTAGTCGGTGGTGCGACAGATACGCAGTATTTT. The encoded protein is CASSLVGGATDTQYF.

This chain's CDR3 is CASRGTGGQPQHF. The CDR3 DNA reads TGTGCCAGTAGAGGGACAGGGGGTCAGCCCCAGCATTTT. The chain links TRBV19 to TRBJ1-5; 11 bases match TRBD1. V shed 6 bases and J 6 bases; nucleotides not matched to a gene: 1. CDR3 length equals 13 residues. The germline gives CDR1 LNHDA, CDR2 SQIVND (reference sequence).

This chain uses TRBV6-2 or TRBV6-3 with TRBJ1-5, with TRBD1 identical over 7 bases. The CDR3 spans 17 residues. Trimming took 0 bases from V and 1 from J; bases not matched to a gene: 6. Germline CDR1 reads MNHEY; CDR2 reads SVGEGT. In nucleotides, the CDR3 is TGTGCCAGCAGTTACTCATGGAGGGGGCGAAGCAATCAGCCCCAGCATTTT. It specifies CASSYSWRGRSNQPQHF.

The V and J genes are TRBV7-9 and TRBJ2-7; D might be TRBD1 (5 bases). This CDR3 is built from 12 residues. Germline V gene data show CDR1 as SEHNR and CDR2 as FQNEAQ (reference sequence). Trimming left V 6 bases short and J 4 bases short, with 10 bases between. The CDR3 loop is CASRDSGYEQYF. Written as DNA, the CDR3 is TGTGCCAGCAGGGATTCAGGGTACGAGCAGTACTTC.

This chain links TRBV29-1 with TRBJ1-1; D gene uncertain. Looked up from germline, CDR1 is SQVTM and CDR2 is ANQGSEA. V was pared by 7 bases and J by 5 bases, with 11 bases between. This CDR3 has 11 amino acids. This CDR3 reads CSGETGTEAFF. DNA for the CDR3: TGCAGCGGTGAGACCGGGACTGAAGCTTTCTTT.

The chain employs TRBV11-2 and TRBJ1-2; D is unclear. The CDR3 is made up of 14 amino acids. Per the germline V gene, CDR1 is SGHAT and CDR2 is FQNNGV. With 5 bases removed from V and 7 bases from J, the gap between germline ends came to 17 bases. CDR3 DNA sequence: TGTGCCAGCAGCAATTCTGAGGGTATCGGTGGCTACACCTTC. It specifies CASSNSEGIGGYTF.

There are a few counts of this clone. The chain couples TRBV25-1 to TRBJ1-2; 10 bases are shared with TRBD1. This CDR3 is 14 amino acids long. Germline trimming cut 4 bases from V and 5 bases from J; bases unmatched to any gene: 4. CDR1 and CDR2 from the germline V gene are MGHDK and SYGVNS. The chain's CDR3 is CASSVGQGVYGYTF. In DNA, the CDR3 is TGTGCCAGCAGTGTCGGACAGGGGGTTTATGGCTACACCTTC.

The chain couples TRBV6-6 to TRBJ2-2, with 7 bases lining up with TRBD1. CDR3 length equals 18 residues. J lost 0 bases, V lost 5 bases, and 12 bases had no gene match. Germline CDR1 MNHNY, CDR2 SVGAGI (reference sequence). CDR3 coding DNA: TGTGCCAGCAGTCCCCGACAGGGAAGTGTATCGAACACCGGGGAGCTGTTTTTT. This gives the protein CASSPRQGSVSNTGELFF.

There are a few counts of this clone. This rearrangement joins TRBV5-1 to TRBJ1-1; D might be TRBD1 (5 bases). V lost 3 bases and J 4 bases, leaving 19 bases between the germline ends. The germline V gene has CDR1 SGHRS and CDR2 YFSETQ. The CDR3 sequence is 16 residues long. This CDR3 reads CASSSTPTSGITEAFF. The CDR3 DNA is TGCGCCAGCAGCTCTACACCGACTTCAGGGATCACTGAAGCTTTCTTT.

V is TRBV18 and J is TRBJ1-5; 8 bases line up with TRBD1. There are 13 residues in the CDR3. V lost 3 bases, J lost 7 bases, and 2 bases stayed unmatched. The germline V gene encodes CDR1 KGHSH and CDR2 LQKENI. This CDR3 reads CASSPDRDQPQHF. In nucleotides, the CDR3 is TGTGCCAGCTCACCGGACAGGGACCAGCCCCAGCATTTT. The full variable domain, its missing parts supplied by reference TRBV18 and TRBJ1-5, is NAGVMQNPRHLVRRRGQEARLRCSPMKGHSHVYWYRQLPEEGLKFMVYLQKENIIDESGMPKERFSAEFPKEGPSILRIQQVVRGDSAAYFCASSPDRDQPQHFGDGTRLSIL.